The rows below give T cell receptor beta chains drawn from one sample of a study of blood T cell repertoires in COVID-19. The assay was immunoSEQ multiplex PCR, and TCRdb's table has in-frame clones only and misses some. The table lists roughly 140,000 clones, roughly 84% of them singletons. Source material: PBMCs or T cells enriched from blood (not recorded which). Source of these receptors: a woman in her fifties or sixties who had been exposed to COVID-19. The CDR3 runs from the conserved cysteine through the conserved F or W. The size field is filled for only some rows; it gives once, few, many or a size class.

j_call cdr3_length v_call clone_size cdr3_aa
TRBJ2-1 14 TRBV5-4 once CASSLQGSYNEQFF
TRBJ1-5 15 TRBV11-2 NA CASSLEMQAGQPQHF
TRBJ1-4 13 TRBV6-5 NA CASGGRTNEKLFF
TRBJ1-2 14 TRBV6-5 NA CASTRLTGGDGYTF
TRBJ2-7 15 TRBV4-1 NA CASSHPDSRLSEQYF
TRBJ2-7 15 TRBV9 NA CASSVAGLPSYEQYF
TRBJ1-2 16 TRBV5-1 few CASSLEQGGVYYGYTF
TRBJ1-3 15 TRBV18 few CASSPVPGAGNTIYF
TRBJ2-1 17 TRBV19 NA CASSIPGLAGAPGEQFF
TRBJ2-7 15 TRBV23-1 NA CASSLGGLGSYEQYF
TRBJ2-5 13 TRBV12-3/TRBV12-4 NA CASMGGDQETQYF
TRBJ2-1 15 TRBV13 NA CASSGRTGGLNEQFF
TRBJ2-3 15 TRBV2 few CASVRLAGGTDTQYF
TRBJ2-1 13 TRBV11-3 NA CASSFEENNEQFF
TRBJ1-1 13 TRBV6-5 NA CASRQGRDTEAFF
TRBJ2-1 15 TRBV13 NA CASSRRQRGYNEQFF
TRBJ2-7 14 TRBV7-6 NA CASSFAGRGYEQYF
TRBJ2-1 16 TRBV7-9 NA CASSLLASMIGDEQFF
TRBJ2-4 18 TRBV2 NA CASSEGPARRSGKNIQYF
TRBJ1-2 14 TRBV9 NA CASSVAQGNYGYTF
TRBJ1-2 14 TRBV7-9 NA CASSSYRDRGGYTF
TRBJ1-1 14 TRBV25-1 NA CASSGPGQSTEAFF
TRBJ1-4 15 TRBV6-5 NA CASSYSQGGGKKLFF
TRBJ1-1 14 TRBV7-8 few CASSLLKGGAEAFF
TRBJ2-1 11 TRBV10-2 NA CASSGGTEQFF
TRBJ1-6 14 TRBV7-9 few CASSLGTVNSPLHF
TRBJ1-4 14 TRBV10-2 NA CASRNTGDREKLFF
TRBJ2-5 17 TRBV7-8 NA CASSLGPLAGLQETQYF
TRBJ2-5 14 TRBV9 NA CASSVDSLQETQYF
TRBJ1-2 15 TRBV19 NA CASSIDPPGSYGYTF
TRBJ1-1 13 TRBV19 NA CASIRGENTEAFF
TRBJ1-1 13 TRBV12-3/TRBV12-4 NA CASSPPGYTEAFF
TRBJ2-1 14 TRBV6-5 once CASSPGLTYNEQFF
TRBJ2-3 14 TRBV20-1 few CSASRETGTDTQYF
TRBJ1-2 13 TRBV5-1 NA CASTLATGSGYTF
TRBJ1-2 14 TRBV18 NA CASSPLRGQSGYTF
TRBJ1-5 14 TRBV10-2 NA CASRQGTGGQPQHF
TRBJ2-5 14 TRBV4-3 NA CASSQVGGGGTQYF
TRBJ2-7 15 TRBV19 NA CASSYGQGGNYEQYF
TRBJ1-1 17 TRBV18 once CASSPRITGGGNTEAFF
TRBJ2-2 16 TRBV6-6 NA CASSPGGSGSLWELFF
TRBJ2-2 13 TRBV5-8 NA CADRRGRTGELFF
TRBJ2-6 16 TRBV9 NA CASSVGLLSGANVLTF
TRBJ1-1 15 TRBV16 few CASSQSQGAGTEAFF
TRBJ1-6 14 TRBV5-1 few CASSFTGPDSPLHF
TRBJ2-1 19 TRBV7-3 NA CASSLKGTSRSSTGNEQFF
TRBJ2-7 14 TRBV7-9 NA CASSFGGTGGEQYF
TRBJ1-2 15 TRBV7-9 NA CASSLEGHPSGGYTF
TRBJ2-7 16 TRBV20-1 NA CSASGLAGTLGYEQYF
TRBJ2-2 13 TRBV29-1 once CSVGDTYTGELFF
TRBJ2-2 15 TRBV7-2 once CASTTTSGGGGELFF
TRBJ1-1 14 TRBV30 once CAWSQLTPNTEAFF